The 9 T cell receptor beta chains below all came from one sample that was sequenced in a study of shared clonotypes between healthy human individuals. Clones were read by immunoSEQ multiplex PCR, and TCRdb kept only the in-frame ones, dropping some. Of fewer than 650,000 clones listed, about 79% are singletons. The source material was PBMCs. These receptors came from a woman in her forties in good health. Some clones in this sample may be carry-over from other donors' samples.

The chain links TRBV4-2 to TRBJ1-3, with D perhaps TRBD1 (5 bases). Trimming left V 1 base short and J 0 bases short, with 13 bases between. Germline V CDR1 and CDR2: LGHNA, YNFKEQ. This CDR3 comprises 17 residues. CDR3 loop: CASSQGVKGNSGNTIYF. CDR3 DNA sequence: TGTGCCAGCAGCCAAGGGGTTAAGGGGAACTCTGGAAACACCATATATTTT.

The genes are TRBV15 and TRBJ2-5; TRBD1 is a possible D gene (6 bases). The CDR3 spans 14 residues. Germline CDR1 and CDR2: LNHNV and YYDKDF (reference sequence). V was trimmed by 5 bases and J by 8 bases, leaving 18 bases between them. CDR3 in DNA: TGTGCCACCAGCCGCGAACAGGGTGGTACTACCCAGTACTTC. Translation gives CATSREQGGTTQYF.

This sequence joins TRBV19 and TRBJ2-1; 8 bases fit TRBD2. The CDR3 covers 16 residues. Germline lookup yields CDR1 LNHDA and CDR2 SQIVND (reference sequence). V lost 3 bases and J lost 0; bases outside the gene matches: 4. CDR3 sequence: CASSISGVSSYNEQFF. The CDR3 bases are TGTGCCAGTAGTATTAGCGGGGTTAGCTCCTACAATGAGCAGTTCTTC.

The CDR3: CASSPDPYLETQYF. DNA for the CDR3: TGTGCCAGCAGCCCGGACCCGTACCTGGAGACCCAGTACTTC. The gene calls are TRBV7-2 and TRBJ2-5, with D unclear. The CDR3 runs 14 residues. CDR1 is SGHTA and CDR2 is FQGNSA in the germline V gene. Trimming pared 5 bases from V and 5 bases from J, leaving 15 bases between.

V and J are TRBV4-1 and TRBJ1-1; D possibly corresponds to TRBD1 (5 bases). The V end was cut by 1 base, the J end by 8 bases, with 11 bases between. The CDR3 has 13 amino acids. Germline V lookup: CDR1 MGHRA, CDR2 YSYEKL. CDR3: CASSQGDGREAFF. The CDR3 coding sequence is TGCGCCAGCAGCCAAGGGGACGGCAGAGAAGCTTTCTTT.

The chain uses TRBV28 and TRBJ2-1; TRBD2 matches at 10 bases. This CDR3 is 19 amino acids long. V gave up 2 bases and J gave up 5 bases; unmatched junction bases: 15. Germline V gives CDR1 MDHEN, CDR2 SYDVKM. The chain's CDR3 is CASSLRVGSGRALHNEQFF. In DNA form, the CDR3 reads TGTGCCAGCAGTTTAAGGGTGGGGAGCGGGAGGGCCCTTCACAATGAGCAGTTCTTC. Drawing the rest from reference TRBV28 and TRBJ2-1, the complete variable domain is DVKVTQSSRYLVKRTGEKVFLECVQDMDHENMFWYRQDPGLGLRLIYFSYDVKMKEKGDIPEGYSVSREKKERFSLILESASTNQTSMYLCASSLRVGSGRALHNEQFFGPGTRLTVL.

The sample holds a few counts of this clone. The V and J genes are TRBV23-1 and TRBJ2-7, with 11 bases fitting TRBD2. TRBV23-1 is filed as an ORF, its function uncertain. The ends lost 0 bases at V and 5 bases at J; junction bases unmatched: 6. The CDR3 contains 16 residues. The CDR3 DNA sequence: TGCGCCAGCAGTCAATCGGTTAGCGGGAGGGTCCACGAGCAGTACTTC. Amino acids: CASSQSVSGRVHEQYF.

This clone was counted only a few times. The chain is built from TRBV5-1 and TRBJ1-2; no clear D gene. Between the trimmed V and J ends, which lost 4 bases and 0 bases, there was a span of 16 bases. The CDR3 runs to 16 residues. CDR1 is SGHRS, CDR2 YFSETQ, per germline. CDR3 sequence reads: CASSPTTSLSNYGYTF. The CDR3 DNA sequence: TGCGCCAGCAGCCCAACTACTTCACTTTCTAACTATGGCTACACCTTC.

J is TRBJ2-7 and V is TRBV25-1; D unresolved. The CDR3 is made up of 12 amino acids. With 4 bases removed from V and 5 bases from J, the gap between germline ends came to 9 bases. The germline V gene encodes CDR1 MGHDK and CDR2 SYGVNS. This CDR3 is CASSGLGNEQYF. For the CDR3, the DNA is TGTGCCAGCAGTGGTCTGGGTAACGAGCAGTACTTC.